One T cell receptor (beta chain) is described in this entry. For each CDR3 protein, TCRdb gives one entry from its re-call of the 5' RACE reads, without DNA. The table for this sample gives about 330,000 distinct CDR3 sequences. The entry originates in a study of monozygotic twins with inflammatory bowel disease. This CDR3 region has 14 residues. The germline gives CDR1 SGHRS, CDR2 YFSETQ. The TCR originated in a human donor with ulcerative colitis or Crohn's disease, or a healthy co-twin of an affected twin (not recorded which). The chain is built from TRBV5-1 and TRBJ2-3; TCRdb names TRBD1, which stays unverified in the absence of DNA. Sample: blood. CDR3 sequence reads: CASSLKGTTDTQYF.